Shown below are 15 T cell receptor beta chains from a single sample sequenced in a study of beta chain features in type 1 diabetes. The authors reverse transcribed all of the isolated RNA, so sequencing captured expressed TCRB transcripts. Sequencing was performed with immunoSEQ multiplex PCR; in TCRdb, only in-frame clones are kept and a portion is missing. Here the sample spans around 320,000 clones, approximately 15% being singletons. Sequencing input: central memory CD4+ T cells from blood. These TCRs come from a man aged 25 to 40 in good health.

This clone was found a few times. The chain joins TRBV11-2 to TRBJ2-5; a weak D match, TRBD2 (5 bases). Trimming took 4 bases from V and 9 from J, leaving 18 bases between them. The germline V gene has CDR1 SGHAT and CDR2 FQNNGV. The CDR3 sequence is 14 residues long. In nucleotides, the CDR3 is TGTGCCAGCAGCTCGAGCGGACGGGCAAATGCCCAGTACTTC. Amino acid sequence: CASSSSGRANAQYF.

This chain connects TRBV6-1 to TRBJ1-1; 7 bases fit TRBD1. Germline V lookup: CDR1 MNHNS, CDR2 SASEGT. The CDR3 covers 15 residues. V was clipped by 2 bases and J by 1 base; unmatched bases: 4. CDR3 in amino acids: CASSENWTGNTEAFF. The CDR3 DNA follows: TGTGCCAGCAGTGAAAATTGGACAGGGAACACTGAAGCTTTCTTT.

This clone turned up a few times. This sample also contains other DNA sequences that code for the same CDR3. The chain is built from TRBV20-1 and TRBJ2-5; no clear D gene. Trimming stripped 6 bases from V and 2 bases from J, with 4 bases between. This CDR3 contains 10 residues. Germline-derived CDR1 and CDR2 are DFQATT and SNEGSKA (reference sequence). DNA for the CDR3: TGCAGTGCCATGCAAGAGACCCAGTACTTC. Encoded protein: CSAMQETQYF.

This rearrangement joins TRBV11-3 to TRBJ2-3; D is uncertain. The CDR3 runs to 14 residues. Germline CDR1 is SGHNT and CDR2 is YENEEA. Deletions cut 3 bases from V and 0 bases from J, with 7 bases between. The CDR3 is CASSFSRSTDTQYF. The CDR3 DNA is TGTGCCAGCAGCTTTTCCCGTAGCACAGATACGCAGTATTTT.

This chain connects TRBV21-1 to TRBJ1-1. TRBV21-1 is recorded as a pseudogene. The CDR3 loop spans 15 amino acids. The CDR3 loop is CASSKTPTGGPEAFF. In nucleotides, the CDR3 is TGTGCCAGCAGCAAAACTCCAACCGGTGGTCCAGAAGCTTTCTTT.

The chain has TRBV7-8 and TRBJ2-1; D is unresolved. Germline loops: CDR1 SGHVS, CDR2 FQNEAQ. Trimming removed 5 bases at V and 9 bases at J, with 14 bases between. There are 13 residues in the CDR3. The CDR3 region has the DNA TGTGCCAGCAGCCCATCTTGGGGTAGTGAGCAGTTCTTC. Encoded protein: CASSPSWGSEQFF.

In this sample, this clone turned up a few times. The chain's CDR3 is CSTSGGASEQFF. CDR3 sequence (DNA): TGCAGCACTAGCGGGGGGGCGAGTGAGCAGTTCTTC. V usage is TRBV29-1 and J usage is TRBJ2-1, with TRBD2 matching over 13 bases. With V trimmed by 8 bases and J by 9 bases, 4 bases remained unmatched. Germline V lookup: CDR1 SQVTM, CDR2 ANQGSEA. The CDR3 sequence is 12 residues long.

This clone was seen a few times. Other DNA sequences within the sample encode an identical CDR3. The chain carries TRBV2 and TRBJ2-1; TRBD2 matches at 12 bases. J gave up 7 bases and V 6 bases, and 4 bases lay outside the gene matches. The CDR3 sequence is 14 residues long. The germline V gene has CDR1 SNHLY and CDR2 FYNNEI. DNA of the CDR3: TGTGCCAGCAGAAGACTAGCGGGAGTAAATGAGCAGTTCTTC. Translating it yields CASRRLAGVNEQFF.

This clone was found a few times. This chain joins TRBV4-2 and TRBJ2-5; 10 bases are shared with TRBD2. This CDR3 region has 16 residues. The germline V gene has CDR1 LGHNA and CDR2 YNFKEQ. Trimming removed 1 base from V and 5 bases from J; junction bases left unmatched: 7. CDR3 in amino acids: CASSQVASGGGETQYF. The CDR3 DNA reads as TGTGCCAGCAGCCAAGTTGCTAGCGGGGGTGGGGAGACCCAGTACTTC.

The chain employs TRBV7-9 and TRBJ1-2; 7 bases align to TRBD1. Germline trimming cut 5 bases from V and 7 bases from J; bases unmatched to any gene: 7. The length of the CDR3 is 13 residues. The germline gives CDR1 SEHNR, CDR2 FQNEAQ (reference sequence). The CDR3: CASSPEGAGGYTF. In DNA form, the CDR3 reads TGTGCCAGCAGCCCCGAGGGGGCGGGTGGCTACACCTTC.

The gene calls are TRBV5-1 and TRBJ2-1; 12 nucleotides align to TRBD2. V lost 5 bases to trimming and J lost 4 bases; unmatched junction nucleotides: 7. Per germline, CDR1 SGHRS and CDR2 YFSETQ. There are 16 residues in the CDR3. CDR3 bases: TGCGCCAGCAGTGCGGGTGGGACTAGCGGGTACAATGAGCAGTTCTTC. Amino acids: CASSAGGTSGYNEQFF.

The sample holds a few counts of this clone. The chain recombines TRBV7-9 with TRBJ1-1; TRBD1 matches 7 bases. Unmatched junction bases numbered 8, after V lost 6 bases and J lost 1 base. The CDR3 is 15 amino acids. CDR1 is SEHNR and CDR2 is FQNEAQ in the germline V gene (reference sequence). Here the CDR3 DNA reads TGTGCCAGCAGTCGACGGACAGGAAAGAACACTGAAGCTTTCTTT. Its protein is CASSRRTGKNTEAFF.

The V and J genes are TRBV2 and TRBJ1-2; no clear D. CDR1 SNHLY and CDR2 FYNNEI come from the germline V gene. V was pared by 4 bases and J by 6 bases, with 9 bases between. CDR3 length equals 12 residues. The CDR3 loop reads CASSAVGDGYTF. As DNA, the CDR3 is TGTGCCAGCAGTGCGGTTGGGGATGGCTACACCTTC.

This clone was seen at least ten times. The chain joins TRBV14 to TRBJ1-4; tentatively, D is TRBD1 (6 bases). Trimming left V 3 bases short and J 10 bases short, with 21 bases between. Germline-derived CDR1 and CDR2 are SGHDN and FVKESK. This CDR3 has 16 amino acids. CDR3: CASSHGPGARWGKLFF. Here the CDR3 DNA reads TGTGCCAGCAGCCATGGTCCGGGGGCGCGTTGGGGAAAACTGTTTTTT.

The DNA of the CDR3 is TGCGCCAGCAGCCTTGGGGGGGCTTACACAGATACGCAGTATTTT. Amino acids: CASSLGGAYTDTQYF. The chain is built from TRBV5-1 and TRBJ2-3; tentatively, D is TRBD2 (7 bases). Trimming shortened V by 4 bases and J by 2 bases, and 14 bases separated the two germline ends. The CDR3 length is 15 residues. Germline V gene lookup returns CDR1 SGHRS and CDR2 YFSETQ. Complete variable domain (other parts from reference TRBV5-1 and TRBJ2-3): KAGVTQTPRYLIKTRGQQVTLSCSPISGHRSVSWYQQTPGQGLQFLFEYFSETQRNKGNFPGRFSGRQFSNSRSEMNVSTLELGDSALYLCASSLGGAYTDTQYFGPGTRLTVL.